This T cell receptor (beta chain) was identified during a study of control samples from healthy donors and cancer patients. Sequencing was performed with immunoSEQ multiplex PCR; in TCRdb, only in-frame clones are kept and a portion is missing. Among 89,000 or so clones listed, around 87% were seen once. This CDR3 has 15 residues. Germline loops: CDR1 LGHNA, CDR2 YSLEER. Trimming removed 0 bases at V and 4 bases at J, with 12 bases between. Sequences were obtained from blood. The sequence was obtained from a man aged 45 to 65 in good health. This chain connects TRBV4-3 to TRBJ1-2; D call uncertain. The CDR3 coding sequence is TGCGCCAGCAGCCAAGATCGCGGGGTTCTCTATGGCTACACCTTC. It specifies CASSQDRGVLYGYTF.